Below, 27 T cell receptor beta chains from the same sample are listed, as sequenced in a study of T cell responses to AZD1222 COVID-19 vaccine (dated by TCRdb to the early 2020s). According to the study, the label for this sample's time point signals: baseline before first vaccination. Library generation was performed with the immunoSEQ multiplex PCR assay. Imported from immuneACCESS, the table was reduced by TCRdb to in-frame sequences with V and J called. These copies leave out some clones; in studies compared against another copy, an unresolved V gene accounts for under half, and the cause of the remainder is not known. The sample yields approximately 160,000 clones; 85% to 95% were counted once. Together, the top ten hold approximately 1% of the sample. Sequenced here: peripheral blood, sampled on day 0 of AZD1222 vaccination. The receptors derive from an adult in good health.

V usage is TRBV9 and J usage is TRBJ2-3; D ambiguous. From germline, CDR1 is SGDLS and CDR2 YYNGEE. Trimming left V 4 bases short and J 4 bases short, with 19 bases between. The CDR3 has 16 amino acids. The CDR3 protein is CASSQMGSGPSDTQYF. In nucleotides, the CDR3 is TGTGCCAGCAGCCAGATGGGGTCCGGGCCCTCAGATACGCAGTATTTT.

This sequence joins TRBV28 and TRBJ1-5; D may be TRBD1 (5 bases). This CDR3 region has 16 residues. In germline, CDR1 is MDHEN, CDR2 SYDVKM. V lost 7 bases, J lost 1 base, and 17 bases lay in between. The CDR3, as DNA: TGTGCCAGCACCGTATATTCCGGGGCGAGCAATCAGCCCCAGCATTTT. This codes for CASTVYSGASNQPQHF. Full variable domain (outside the CDR3, taken from reference TRBV28 and TRBJ1-5): DVKVTQSSRYLVKRTGEKVFLECVQDMDHENMFWYRQDPGLGLRLIYFSYDVKMKEKGDIPEGYSVSREKKERFSLILESASTNQTSMYLCASTVYSGASNQPQHFGDGTRLSIL.

V is TRBV5-6 and J is TRBJ2-5; 8 bases align to TRBD2. The CDR3 is 16 residues long. V gave up 4 bases and J gave up 2 bases; unmatched junction bases: 10. Germline loops: CDR1 SGHDT, CDR2 YYEEEE. CDR3 bases: TGTGCCAGCAGCGGGGCTAGCGGGTCGTTTCAAGAGACCCAGTACTTC. This codes for CASSGASGSFQETQYF.

The genes are TRBV7-9 and TRBJ2-3, with TRBD2 as a possible D gene (7 bases). V was clipped by 5 bases and J by 5 bases, with 14 bases between them. CDR1 and CDR2 from the germline V gene are SEHNR and FQNEAQ (reference sequence). The CDR3 consists of 14 residues. CDR3 DNA sequence: TGTGCCAGCAGCCTAGGGGGGGCAGTAGATACGCAGTATTTT. As protein: CASSLGGAVDTQYF.

V gene TRBV5-1 combines with J gene TRBJ1-1; 7 bases match TRBD1. V shed 1 base, J shed 2 bases, and the junction held 5 bases outside the gene matches. The germline V gene encodes CDR1 SGHRS and CDR2 YFSETQ. The CDR3 contains 15 residues. The CDR3 DNA is TGCGCCAGCAGCTTGCTCGGGACAGACAACACTGAAGCTTTCTTT. It is translated as CASSLLGTDNTEAFF. Looking up the rest from reference TRBV5-1 and TRBJ1-1 gives the full variable domain: KAGVTQTPRYLIKTRGQQVTLSCSPISGHRSVSWYQQTPGQGLQFLFEYFSETQRNKGNFPGRFSGRQFSNSRSEMNVSTLELGDSALYLCASSLLGTDNTEAFFGQGTRLTVV.

The sample holds one count of this clone. The chain has TRBV5-3 and TRBJ2-6, with D perhaps TRBD1 or TRBD2 (5 bases each). TRBV5-3 is designated an ORF whose function remains uncertain. This CDR3 is built from 18 residues. The V gene lost 3 bases and the J gene lost 5 bases, with 21 bases spanning the gap. This CDR3 is CARSSKMGRLWRANVLTF. DNA for the CDR3: TGTGCCAGAAGCTCTAAAATGGGACGTCTCTGGCGGGCCAACGTCCTGACTTTC.

The chain carries TRBV9 and TRBJ1-2; D is undetermined. V was shortened by 3 bases and J by 2 bases, with 14 bases between the two germline ends. This CDR3 is 15 amino acids long. CDR1 and CDR2 (germline): SGDLS, YYNGEE. CDR3 amino acids: CASSARGGQNYGYTF. Here the CDR3 DNA reads TGTGCCAGCAGCGCCAGAGGTGGGCAGAACTATGGCTACACCTTC.

This clone was detected only once. V and J are TRBV25-1 and TRBJ1-5, with D unclear. Looked up from germline, CDR1 is MGHDK and CDR2 is SYGVNS. Trimming shortened V by 5 bases and J by 5 bases, and 10 bases separated the two germline ends. This CDR3 contains 13 residues. CDR3 residues: CASSHGVDQPQHF. The DNA of the CDR3 is TGTGCCAGCAGTCACGGGGTCGATCAGCCCCAGCATTTT.

The V call is TRBV5-4, the J call TRBJ2-1; D is tentatively TRBD1 or TRBD2 (6 bases each). This CDR3 region has 17 residues. Germline CDR1 and CDR2: SGHNT and YYREEE (reference sequence). V lost 4 bases to trimming and J lost 0 bases, with 17 bases between them. Here the CDR3 DNA reads TGTGCCAGCAGCCCGTATAGGGGGGCGCCCTCCTACAATGAGCAGTTCTTC. It is translated as CASSPYRGAPSYNEQFF.

This chain connects TRBV2 to TRBJ2-2; 11 nucleotides align to TRBD1. Germline V gene sequence: CDR1 SNHLY, CDR2 FYNNEI. This CDR3 region has 13 residues. Written as DNA, the CDR3 is TGTACCTGGACAGGGGGCAGGACCGGGGAGCTGTTTTTT. This translates into CTWTGGRTGELFF.

The chain carries TRBV6-2 or TRBV6-3 and TRBJ2-2; perhaps TRBD2 as D (6 bases). Trimming took off 5 bases at V and 4 bases at J, with 20 bases between the two ends. Germline-derived CDR1 and CDR2 are MNHEY and SVGEGT. The CDR3 runs to 17 residues. In DNA form, the CDR3 reads TGTGCCAGCAGTCCCTACATCGGGGGTGTTGGCACCGGGGAGCTGTTTTTT. It codes for CASSPYIGGVGTGELFF.

This clone has just one count. One junction end does not reproduce the germline sequence, and a read error may be involved. CDR3 region: CASSVAGILYEQYF. Here the CDR3 DNA reads TGTGCCAGCAGCGTAGCGGGGATACTCTACGAGCAGTACTTC. This sequence joins TRBV7-2 and TRBJ2-7; 8 bases fit TRBD2. CDR1 and CDR2 from the germline V gene are SGHTA and FQGNSA. CDR3 size: 14 residues.

As concerns this clone: Germline and junction disagree at one end, which may indicate a read error. The chain links TRBV19 to TRBJ1-2, with D maybe TRBD1 (6 bases). The CDR3 is 15 amino acids. Germline values: CDR1 LNHDA, CDR2 SQIVND (reference sequence). The DNA for the CDR3 is TGTGCCACAGACCGCCAGGCGGGAGACAGGCGCAACATCAAATTC. It yields the protein CATDRQAGDRRNIKF. Drawing the rest from reference TRBV19 and TRBJ1-2, the complete variable domain is DGGITQSPKYLFRKEGQNVTLSCEQNLNHDAMYWYRQDPGQGLRLIYYSQIVNDFQKGDIAEGYSVSREKKESFPLTVTSAQKNPTAFYLCATDRQAGDRRNIKFGSGTRLTVV.

This chain connects TRBV3-1 (or the pseudogene TRBV3-2) to TRBJ1-2; 7 bases map to TRBD1. The germline gives CDR1 LGHDT, CDR2 YNNKEL (reference sequence). The CDR3 is 16 amino acids. V lost 3 bases and J lost 5; bases outside the gene matches: 12. The CDR3 sequence is CASSQPHRTGIYGYTF. CDR3 sequence (DNA): TGTGCCAGCAGCCAGCCCCATAGGACAGGAATATATGGCTACACCTTC.

The chain combines TRBV2 with TRBJ1-2, with D unclear. CDR3 length: 15 amino acids. The V end was cut by 6 bases, the J end by 4 bases, with 18 bases between. Germline CDR1 reads SNHLY; CDR2 reads FYNNEI. CDR3 loop: CASSETGPDSYGYTF. The CDR3 DNA reads as TGTGCCAGCAGCGAAACCGGGCCGGACTCCTATGGCTACACCTTC.

The chain couples TRBV10-3 to TRBJ2-1; weak D call: TRBD1 (7 bases). Germline V gives CDR1 ENHRY, CDR2 SYGVKD. This CDR3 has 15 residues. V shed 6 bases and J shed 7 bases, with 19 bases lying between them. The CDR3 sequence: CAIRQGGGEGNEQFF. The CDR3 DNA reads as TGTGCCATCAGGCAAGGAGGGGGCGAGGGGAATGAGCAGTTCTTC.

V and J are TRBV7-9 and TRBJ1-3, with a possible D match to TRBD1 (6 bases). Germline values: CDR1 SEHNR, CDR2 FQNEAQ (reference sequence). CDR3 length equals 14 residues. V was clipped by 9 bases and J by 4 bases, with 16 bases between them. CDR3 nucleotide sequence: TGTGCCAGTACCAACAGGGCCTCAGGAAACACCATATATTTT. Its protein is CASTNRASGNTIYF.

The chain combines TRBV29-1 with TRBJ2-5; TRBD1 matches 9 bases. Trimming took 6 bases from V and 4 from J; bases not matched to a gene: 9. Germline values: CDR1 SQVTM, CDR2 ANQGSEA. This CDR3 has 14 amino acids. The CDR3 reads CSVDRGFGGETQYF. For the CDR3, the DNA is TGCAGCGTGGACAGGGGTTTCGGAGGAGAGACCCAGTACTTC. Full variable domain (rest looked up from reference TRBV29-1 and TRBJ2-5): SAVISQKPSRDICQRGTSLTIQCQVDSQVTMMFWYRQQPGQSLTLIATANQGSEATYESGFVIDKFPISRPNLTFSTLTVSNMSPEDSSIYLCSVDRGFGGETQYFGPGTRLLVL.

This chain uses TRBV4-2 with TRBJ1-1, with D perhaps matching TRBD1 (5 bases). The germline V and J ends were trimmed by 4 bases and 2 bases, with 11 bases remaining between them. CDR3 size: 14 residues. CDR1 and CDR2 from the germline V gene are LGHNA and YNFKEQ. CDR3 protein: CASSLKRGNTEAFF. CDR3 bases: TGTGCCAGCAGCCTCAAAAGGGGTAACACTGAAGCTTTCTTT.

The rearrangement joins TRBV5-5 to TRBJ2-3; D gene uncertain. This CDR3 is built from 14 residues. Trimming removed 4 bases from V and 2 bases from J, with 11 bases in between. CDR1 is SGHKS, CDR2 YYEKEE, per germline (reference sequence). CDR3 region: CASSPTFYTDTQYF. The CDR3 nucleotides read TGTGCCAGCAGCCCCACTTTTTACACAGATACGCAGTATTTT.

V gene TRBV10-2 combines with J gene TRBJ1-2; 8 positions agree with TRBD1. The CDR3 covers 15 residues. CDR1 and CDR2 from the germline V gene are WSHSY and SAAADI. V lost 2 bases, J lost 5 bases, and 7 bases stayed unmatched. Here the CDR3 DNA reads TGCGCCAGCAGTGAGCTTTTGACAGGGGAATATGGCTACACCTTC. Its protein is CASSELLTGEYGYTF.

The chain links TRBV18 to TRBJ1-2; 7 nucleotides line up with TRBD1. V shed 4 bases, J shed 4 bases, and the junction held 9 bases outside the gene matches. This CDR3 region has 15 residues. Germline CDR1 reads KGHSH; CDR2 reads LQKENI. The chain's CDR3 is CASSRAGTALYGYTF. In nucleotides, the CDR3 is TGTGCCAGCTCACGCGCGGGGACAGCACTCTATGGCTACACCTTC.

This rearrangement joins TRBV9 to TRBJ2-5, with 10 bases lining up with TRBD2. CDR3 length equals 15 residues. V lost 4 bases and J lost 3; bases outside the gene matches: 6. Germline CDR1 and CDR2: SGDLS and YYNGEE. The CDR3 sequence: CASSLLGTSEETQYF. For the CDR3, the DNA is TGTGCCAGCAGCCTTCTTGGGACTAGCGAAGAGACCCAGTACTTC.

The V gene is TRBV18, the J gene TRBJ2-2; D could derive from TRBD1 or TRBD2 (5 bases each). The V end was cut by 1 base, the J end by 5 bases, with 5 bases between. This CDR3 has 13 amino acids. Germline V gene data show CDR1 as KGHSH and CDR2 as LQKENI. The CDR3 sequence is CASSPRGTGELFF. For the CDR3, the DNA is TGTGCCAGCTCACCACGGGGGACCGGGGAGCTGTTTTTT.

The rearrangement uses TRBV5-4 and TRBJ1-1; the match to TRBD1 covers 8 bases. Germline loops: CDR1 SGHNT, CDR2 YYREEE (reference sequence). This CDR3 is built from 13 residues. The V gene end was trimmed by 4 bases and the J gene end by 7 bases; junction bases not matched to a gene: 6. In DNA, the CDR3 is TGTGCCAGCAGCCGCTCAGGGGGCTTTGAAGCTTTCTTT. This gives the protein CASSRSGGFEAFF.

Comment on this clone: Other DNA sequences of this sample code for an identical CDR3. This chain joins TRBV10-2 and TRBJ2-7, with 7 bases matching TRBD2. Germline V gene data show CDR1 as WSHSY and CDR2 as SAAADI. V shed 0 bases and J 1 base; nucleotides not matched to a gene: 0. The CDR3 consists of 14 residues. The CDR3 bases are TGCGCCAGCAGTGAGTCGGGACTATCCTACGAGCAGTACTTC. Encoded protein: CASSESGLSYEQYF.

The rearrangement links TRBV27 to TRBJ1-4, with D hard to call. The CDR3 runs to 12 residues. With 5 bases removed from V and 12 bases from J, the gap between germline ends came to 13 bases. The V gene's germline CDR1 is MNHEY and CDR2 SMNVEV (reference sequence). CDR3 bases: TGTGCCAGCAGTCCCCCCCTTGGGGAACTGTTTTTT. Amino acids: CASSPPLGELFF.